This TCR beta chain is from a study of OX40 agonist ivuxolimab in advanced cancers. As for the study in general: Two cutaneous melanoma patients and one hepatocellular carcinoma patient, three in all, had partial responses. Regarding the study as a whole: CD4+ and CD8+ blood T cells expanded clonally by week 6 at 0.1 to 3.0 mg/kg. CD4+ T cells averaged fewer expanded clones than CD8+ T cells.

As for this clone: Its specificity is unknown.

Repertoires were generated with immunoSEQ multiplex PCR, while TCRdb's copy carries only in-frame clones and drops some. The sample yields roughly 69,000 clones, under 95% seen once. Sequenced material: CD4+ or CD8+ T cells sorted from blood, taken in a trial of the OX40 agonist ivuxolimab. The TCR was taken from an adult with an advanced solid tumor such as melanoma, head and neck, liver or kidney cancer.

CDR3 sequence: CASSISRGRATDTQYF. The CDR3 bases are TGTGCCAGTAGTATTTCAAGGGGGAGGGCCACCGATACGCAGTATTTT. The chain is built from TRBV19 and TRBJ2-3; D is possibly TRBD2 (7 bases). Germline CDR1 LNHDA, CDR2 SQIVND (reference sequence). This CDR3 is built from 16 residues. Trimming removed 3 bases from V and 6 bases from J, with 19 bases in between.